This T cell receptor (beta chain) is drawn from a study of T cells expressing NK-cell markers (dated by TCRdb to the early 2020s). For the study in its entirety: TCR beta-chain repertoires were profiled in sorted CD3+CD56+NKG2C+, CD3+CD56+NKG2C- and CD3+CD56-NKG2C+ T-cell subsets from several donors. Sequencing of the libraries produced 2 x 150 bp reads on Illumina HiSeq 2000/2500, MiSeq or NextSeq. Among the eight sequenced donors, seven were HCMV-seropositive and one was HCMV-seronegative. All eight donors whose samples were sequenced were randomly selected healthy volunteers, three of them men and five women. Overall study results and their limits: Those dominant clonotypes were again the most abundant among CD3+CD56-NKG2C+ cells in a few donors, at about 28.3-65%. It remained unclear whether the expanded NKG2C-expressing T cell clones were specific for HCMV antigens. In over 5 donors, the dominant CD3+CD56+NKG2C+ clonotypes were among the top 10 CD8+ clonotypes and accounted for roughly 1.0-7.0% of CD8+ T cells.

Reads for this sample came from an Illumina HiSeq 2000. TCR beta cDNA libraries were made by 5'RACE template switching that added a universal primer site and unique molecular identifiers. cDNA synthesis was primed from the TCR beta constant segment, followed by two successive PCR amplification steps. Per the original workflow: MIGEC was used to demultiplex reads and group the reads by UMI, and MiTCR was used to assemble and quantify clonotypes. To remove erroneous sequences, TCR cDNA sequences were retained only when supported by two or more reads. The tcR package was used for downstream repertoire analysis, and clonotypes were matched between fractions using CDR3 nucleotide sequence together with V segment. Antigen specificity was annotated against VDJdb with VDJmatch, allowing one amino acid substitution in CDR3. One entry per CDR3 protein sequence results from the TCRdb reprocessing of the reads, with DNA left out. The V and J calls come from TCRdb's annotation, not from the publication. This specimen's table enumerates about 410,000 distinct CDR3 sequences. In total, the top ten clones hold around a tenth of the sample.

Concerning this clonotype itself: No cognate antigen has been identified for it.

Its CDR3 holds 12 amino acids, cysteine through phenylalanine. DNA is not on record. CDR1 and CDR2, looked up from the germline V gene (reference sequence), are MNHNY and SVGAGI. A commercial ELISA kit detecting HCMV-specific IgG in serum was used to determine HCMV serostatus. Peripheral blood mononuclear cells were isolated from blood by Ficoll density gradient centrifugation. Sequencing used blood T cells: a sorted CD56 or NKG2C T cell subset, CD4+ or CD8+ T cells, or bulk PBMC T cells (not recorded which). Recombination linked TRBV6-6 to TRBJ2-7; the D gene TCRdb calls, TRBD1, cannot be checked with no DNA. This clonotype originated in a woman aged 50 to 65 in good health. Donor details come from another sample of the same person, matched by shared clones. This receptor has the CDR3 CASSRGYYEQYF.